The 14 T cell receptor beta chains listed next were all sequenced from one sample in a study of T cell responses to AZD1222 COVID-19 vaccine. Produced via immunoSEQ multiplex PCR; TCRdb's table is partial and in-frame only. The profile shows 98,000 or so clones, around 84% of them singletons. The sample was peripheral blood, taken 28 days after the second AZD1222 dose. The receptors derive from an adult who received the AZD1222 COVID-19 vaccine.

The chain links TRBV9 to TRBJ2-1, with 9 bases matching TRBD2. Looked up from germline, CDR1 is SGDLS and CDR2 is YYNGEE. This CDR3 is built from 15 residues. V gave up 0 bases and J gave up 4 bases; unmatched junction bases: 2. CDR3 residues: CASSVGAGGYNEQFF. The CDR3 nucleotides are TGTGCCAGCAGCGTAGGGGCGGGAGGGTACAATGAGCAGTTCTTC. Variable domain in full (rest from reference TRBV9 and TRBJ2-1): DSGVTQTPKHLITATGQRVTLRCSPRSGDLSVYWYQQSLDQGLQFLIQYYNGEERAKGNILERFSAQQFPDLHSELNLSSLELGDSALYFCASSVGAGGYNEQFFGPGTRLTVL.

This clone has a single count. The V and J genes are TRBV28 and TRBJ2-7; 8 bases map to TRBD1. V dropped 7 bases and J dropped 3; count of bases not matched to a gene: 11. Germline V gene lookup returns CDR1 MDHEN and CDR2 SYDVKM. There are 15 residues in the CDR3. CDR3 sequence: CASIPDRGRHYEQYF. DNA of the CDR3: TGTGCCAGCATCCCCGACAGGGGAAGACACTACGAGCAGTACTTC.

The count of this clone is one. The chain joins TRBV3-1 (or the pseudogene TRBV3-2) to TRBJ1-1; TRBD1 might be the D (5 bases). The ends were cut back, 2 bases at V and 4 bases at J, with 11 bases in the middle. Germline-derived CDR1 and CDR2 are LGHDT and YNNKEL (reference sequence). This CDR3 spans 14 amino acids. CDR3 bases: TGTGCCAGCAGCCAAAGTATGAGGGGCACTGAAGCTTTCTTT. It yields the protein CASSQSMRGTEAFF.

The chain joins TRBV6-5 to TRBJ2-2; D gene uncertain. The CDR3 extends over 13 amino acids. CDR1 MNHEY and CDR2 SVGAGI come from the germline V gene. The V and J ends lost 5 bases and 0 bases respectively, with 4 bases between them. The CDR3 spells CASSPTNTGELFF. The CDR3 bases are TGTGCCAGCAGTCCCACGAACACCGGGGAGCTGTTTTTT.

CDR3 region: CASSIDLGYLGQGVNTEAFF. The CDR3 region has the DNA TGTGCCAGTAGTATAGATCTCGGCTACCTCGGGCAGGGGGTCAACACTGAAGCTTTCTTT. The chain couples TRBV19 to TRBJ1-1; 7 bases line up with TRBD1. CDR3 length: 20 amino acids. The germline V gene has CDR1 LNHDA and CDR2 SQIVND (reference sequence). V gave up 0 bases and J gave up 2 bases; unmatched junction bases: 18.

The chain carries TRBV11-2 and TRBJ1-1; TRBD1 matches 10 bases. V shed 5 bases, J shed 5 bases, and the junction held 8 bases outside the gene matches. The CDR3 is made up of 15 amino acids. The V gene's germline CDR1 is SGHAT and CDR2 FQNNGV. The CDR3 protein is CASSRDRGPGTEAFF. The CDR3 bases are TGTGCCAGCAGCCGGGACAGGGGCCCTGGTACTGAAGCTTTCTTT.

The chain carries TRBV28 and TRBJ2-7, with 10 bases identical to TRBD2. The germline V gene has CDR1 MDHEN and CDR2 SYDVKM. The ends lost 6 bases at V and 6 bases at J; junction bases unmatched: 8. CDR3 length: 14 amino acids. The chain's CDR3 is CASSPITSGAEQYF. The DNA of the CDR3 is TGTGCCAGCAGCCCAATCACTAGCGGGGCCGAGCAGTACTTC.

The chain joins TRBV6-2 or TRBV6-3 to TRBJ2-5, with a weak D call TRBD1 (8 bases). The CDR3 has 14 amino acids. V was trimmed by 5 bases and J by 5 bases, leaving 15 bases between them. CDR1 is MNHEY, CDR2 SVGEGT, per germline. The CDR3, as DNA: TGTGCCAGCAGTCGACAGGGGAGGGGTGAGACCCAGTACTTC. Translation: CASSRQGRGETQYF.

The chain is built from TRBV2 and TRBJ1-3; D gene unclear. The germline CDR1 and CDR2 sequences are SNHLY and FYNNEI. V lost 3 bases, J lost 1 base, and 10 bases lay in between. This CDR3 is built from 15 residues. The CDR3 loop is CASSEQGVSGNTIYF. Here the CDR3 DNA reads TGTGCCAGCAGTGAGCAAGGAGTTTCTGGAAACACCATATATTTT.

J is TRBJ2-2 and V is TRBV18, with 9 bases fitting TRBD2. The CDR3 loop spans 16 amino acids. Germline V CDR1 and CDR2: KGHSH, LQKENI. The V segment lost 3 bases and the J segment 3 bases; nucleotides outside the gene matches: 5. CDR3 sequence: CASSPSVAGDTGELFF. The CDR3 DNA reads as TGTGCCAGCTCACCGTCGGTAGCGGGAGACACCGGGGAGCTGTTTTTT.

This clone is a singleton in its sample. This rearrangement joins TRBV7-3 to TRBJ1-1, with D hard to call. The germline gives CDR1 SGHTA, CDR2 FQGTGA. V lost 4 bases, J lost 0 bases, and 12 bases lay in between. The CDR3 runs to 15 residues. The CDR3 protein is CASSYGPILNTEAFF. The DNA for the CDR3 is TGTGCCAGCAGCTACGGGCCAATCTTGAACACTGAAGCTTTCTTT.

The chain joins TRBV5-4 to TRBJ2-7, with D possibly matching TRBD1 (5 bases). V dropped 4 bases and J dropped 1 base, with 15 bases sitting between them. The CDR3 sequence is 15 residues long. Germline-derived CDR1 and CDR2 are SGHNT and YYREEE (reference sequence). CDR3 residues: CASSVDTHRSYEQYF. The CDR3 DNA is TGTGCCAGCAGCGTGGACACTCACAGATCCTACGAGCAGTACTTC.

The V call is TRBV19, the J call TRBJ2-2; D unresolved. Germline V CDR1 and CDR2: LNHDA, SQIVND (reference sequence). The CDR3 is 14 amino acids. The V gene lost 7 bases and the J gene lost 6 bases, with 15 bases spanning the gap. CDR3 DNA sequence: TGTGCCAGTATTGGTGCCGTCTGGCCCGGGGAGCTGTTTTTT. As protein: CASIGAVWPGELFF.

The chain is built from TRBV12-2 and TRBJ1-2. TRBV12-2 is annotated as a pseudogene. The CDR3 length is 16 residues. The CDR3 coding sequence is TGTGCAAGTCGCTTAGGATCTTGGCAGAAGGTCGATGGCTACACCTTC. Translating it yields CASRLGSWQKVDGYTF.